This T cell receptor beta chain was recorded in a study of T cells in localized non-small cell lung cancer. Concerning this clone: Its antigen is currently unknown.

Sequenced by immunoSEQ multiplex PCR; TCRdb stores in-frame clones only, minus some. The table lists about 13,000 clones, 28% of them singletons, with more than 5.5% in the top ten. Study-wide results and limits: Density of T cells in blood, when higher, went with longer overall survival. Across samples, adjacent lung featured a median roughly 50 of the top 100 tumor clones. As only one tumor region underwent sequencing, heterogeneity remains possible. Tumor trailed uninvolved adjacent lung in T cell clonality, which peaked there.

Germline CDR1 is GTSNPN and CDR2 is SVGIG (reference sequence). The CDR3 covers 14 residues. This clonotype was sampled from a female donor older than 55 with stage I lung adenocarcinoma. The chain is built from TRBV30 and TRBJ1-2; no definite D call. Sequenced material: lung tumor tissue, taken before any cancer treatment. The chain's CDR3 is CAFTTGTSNYGYTF. CDR3 DNA: TGTGCTTTTACCACCGGCACTTCAAACTATGGCTACACCTTC.